This T cell receptor beta chain was captured in a study of shared clonotypes between healthy human individuals. The assay ran at deep level. The method was immunoSEQ multiplex PCR; TCRdb's version includes in-frame clones alone and lacks a portion of them. The data contain roughly 2,000,000 clones, about 95% of them seen just once; the ten biggest clones take up 1% to 1.5%. Whole-study findings and limits: Few donors limited the genetic and exposure-history diversity represented. Non-shared clonotypes had lower generation probabilities than those shared by all four donors.

Naive CD8 cells comprised CD45RO-negative, CCR7-positively selected cells, excluding terminally differentiated effector memory CD45RA+ cells. Donors were Caucasian adults residing in Nashville, Tennessee, USA. As regards this clone: What it binds is unknown. The sample carries other DNA sequences with the same CDR3.

The length of the CDR3 is 15 residues. With 0 bases removed from V and 2 bases from J, the gap between germline ends came to 8 bases. In germline, CDR1 is SEHNR, CDR2 FQNEAQ (reference sequence). The sequence was obtained from a man younger than 35 in good health. The specimen sequenced was naive CD8+ T cells sorted from blood. The chain combines TRBV7-9 with TRBJ2-1, with TRBD2 as a possible D gene (6 bases). DNA for the CDR3: TGTGCCAGCAGCTTAGCTCGCGGGACCTACAATGAGCAGTTCTTC. This encodes CASSLARGTYNEQFF.